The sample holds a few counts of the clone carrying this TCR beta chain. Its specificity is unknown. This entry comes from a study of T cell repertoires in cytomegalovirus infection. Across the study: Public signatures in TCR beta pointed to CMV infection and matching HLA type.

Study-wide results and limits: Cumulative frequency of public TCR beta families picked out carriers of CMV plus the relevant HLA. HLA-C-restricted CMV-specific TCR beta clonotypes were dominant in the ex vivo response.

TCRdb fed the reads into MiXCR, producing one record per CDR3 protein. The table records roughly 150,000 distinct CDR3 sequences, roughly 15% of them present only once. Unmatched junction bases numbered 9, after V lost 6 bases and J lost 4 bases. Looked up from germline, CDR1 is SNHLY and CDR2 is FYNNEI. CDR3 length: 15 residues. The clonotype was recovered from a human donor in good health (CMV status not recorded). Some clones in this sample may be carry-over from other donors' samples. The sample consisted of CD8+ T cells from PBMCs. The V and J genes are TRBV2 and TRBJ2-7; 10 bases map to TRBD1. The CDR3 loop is CASSRSGTGAYEQYF. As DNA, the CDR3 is TGTGCCAGCAGCAGATCGGGGACAGGGGCTTACGAGCAGTACTTC.